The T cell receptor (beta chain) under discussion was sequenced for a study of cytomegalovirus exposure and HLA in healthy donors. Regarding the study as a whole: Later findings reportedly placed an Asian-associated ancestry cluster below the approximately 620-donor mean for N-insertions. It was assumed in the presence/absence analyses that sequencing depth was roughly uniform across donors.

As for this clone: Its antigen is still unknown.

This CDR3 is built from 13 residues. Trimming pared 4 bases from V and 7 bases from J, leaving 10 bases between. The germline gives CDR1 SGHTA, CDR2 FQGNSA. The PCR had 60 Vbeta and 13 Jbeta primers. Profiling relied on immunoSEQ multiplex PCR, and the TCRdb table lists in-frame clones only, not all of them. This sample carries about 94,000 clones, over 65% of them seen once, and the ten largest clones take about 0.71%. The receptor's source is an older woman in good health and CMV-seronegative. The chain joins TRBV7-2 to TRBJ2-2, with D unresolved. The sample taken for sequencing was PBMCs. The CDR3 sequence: CASSYLEFGELFF. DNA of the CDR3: TGTGCCAGCAGCTATCTAGAGTTCGGGGAGCTGTTTTTT.